This record concerns one TCR beta chain sequence. The data are from a study of blood T cell repertoires in COVID-19. Across the study: Spain, Italy and the United States supplied samples that represented acute and convalescent COVID-19. In each case, the material was cDNA or gDNA derived from T cells, B-cell-depleted T cells, or PBMCs.

Original processing notes: The authors estimated nucleated cell counts from reference gene primer amplification. Here immunoSEQ multiplex PCR was the method, and the copy in TCRdb shows in-frame clones only, minus some. Clone size and the V and J calls come from that table; the DNA yielded D and trimming. The sample comprises a few hundred thousand clones, approximately 82% of which are singletons, and under 1.5% rests with the top ten. The CDR3 has 17 amino acids. V was clipped by 5 bases and J by 7 bases; unmatched bases: 13. The germline CDR1 and CDR2 sequences are SGHTA and FQGTGA. This chain joins TRBV7-3 and TRBJ2-1, with TRBD1 matching 11 bases. The sample consisted of peripheral blood. The receptor was derived from a woman aged 35 to 49 who had recovered from COVID-19. In DNA, the CDR3 is TGTGCCAGCAGCCGCACTTCCGGGACAGGGGGAGGGAATGAGCAGTTCTTC. This codes for CASSRTSGTGGGNEQFF. The variable domain in full, completed from reference TRBV7-3 and TRBJ2-1, reads GAGVSQTPSNKVTEKGKYVELRCDPISGHTALYWYRQSLGQGPEFLIYFQGTGAADDSGLPNDRFFAVRPEGSVSTLKIQRTERGDSAVYLCASSRTSGTGGGNEQFFGPGTRLTVL.